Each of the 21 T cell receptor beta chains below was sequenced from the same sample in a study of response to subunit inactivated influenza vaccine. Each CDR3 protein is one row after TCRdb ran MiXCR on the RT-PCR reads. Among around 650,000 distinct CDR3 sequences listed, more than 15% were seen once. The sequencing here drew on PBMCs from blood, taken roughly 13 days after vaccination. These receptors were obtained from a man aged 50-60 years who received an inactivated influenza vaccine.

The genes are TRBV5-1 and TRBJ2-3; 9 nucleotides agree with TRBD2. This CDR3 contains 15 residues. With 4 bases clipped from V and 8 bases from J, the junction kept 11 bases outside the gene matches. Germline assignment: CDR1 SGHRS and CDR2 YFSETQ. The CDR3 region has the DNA TGCGCCAGCAGCGACAGGGTAGCGGGAGACAGTACGCAGTATTTT. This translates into CASSDRVAGDSTQYF.

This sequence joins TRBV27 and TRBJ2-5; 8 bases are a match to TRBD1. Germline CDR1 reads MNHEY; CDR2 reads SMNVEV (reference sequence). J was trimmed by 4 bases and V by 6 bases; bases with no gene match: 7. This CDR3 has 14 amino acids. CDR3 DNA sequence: TGTGCCAGCAGCCGGACAGGGAGGAGAGAGACCCAGTACTTC. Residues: CASSRTGRRETQYF.

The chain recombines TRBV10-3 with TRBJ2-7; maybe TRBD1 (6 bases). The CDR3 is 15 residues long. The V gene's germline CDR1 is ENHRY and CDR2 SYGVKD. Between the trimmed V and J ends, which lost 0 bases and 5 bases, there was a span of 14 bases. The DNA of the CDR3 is TGTGCCATCAGTGAGTCGCCGAGGGGGTTTGACGAGCAGTACTTC. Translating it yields CAISESPRGFDEQYF.

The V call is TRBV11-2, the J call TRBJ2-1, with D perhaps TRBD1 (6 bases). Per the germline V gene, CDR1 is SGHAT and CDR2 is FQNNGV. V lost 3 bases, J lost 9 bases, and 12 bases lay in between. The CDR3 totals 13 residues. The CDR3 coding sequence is TGTGCCAGCAGCTTTTTTCAGGGGACTGAGCAGTTCTTC. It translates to CASSFFQGTEQFF.

The CDR3 spells CAWSVTVNNSPLHF. CDR3 DNA sequence: TGTGCCTGGAGTGTAACGGTTAACAATTCACCCCTCCACTTT. The V call is TRBV30, the J call TRBJ1-6; D ambiguous. The CDR3 runs to 14 residues. Germline assignment: CDR1 GTSNPN and CDR2 SVGIG (reference sequence). V was pared by 0 bases and J by 7 bases, with 10 bases between.

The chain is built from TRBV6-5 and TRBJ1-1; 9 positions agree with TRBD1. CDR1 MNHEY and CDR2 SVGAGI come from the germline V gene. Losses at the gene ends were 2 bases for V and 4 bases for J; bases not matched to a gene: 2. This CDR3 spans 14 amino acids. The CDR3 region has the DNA TGTGCCAGCAGTTACCTGACAGGGGGCACTGAAGCTTTCTTT. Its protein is CASSYLTGGTEAFF.

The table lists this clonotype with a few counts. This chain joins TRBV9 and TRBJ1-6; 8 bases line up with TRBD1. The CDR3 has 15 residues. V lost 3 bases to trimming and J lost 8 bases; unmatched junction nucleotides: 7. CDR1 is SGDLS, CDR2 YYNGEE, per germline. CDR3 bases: TGTGCCAGCAGCGCCCAGGACAGGGTGCATTCACCCCTCCACTTT. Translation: CASSAQDRVHSPLHF.

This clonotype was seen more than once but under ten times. CDR3 residues: CSAIGSGRASTDTQYF. In DNA, the CDR3 is TGCAGTGCTATCGGTAGCGGGAGGGCGAGCACAGATACGCAGTATTTT. This chain connects TRBV20-1 to TRBJ2-3, with TRBD2 matching over 11 bases. CDR1 is DFQATT, CDR2 SNEGSKA, per germline (reference sequence). This CDR3 region has 16 residues. The J segment lost 0 bases and the V segment lost 4 bases, leaving 6 bases of the junction unmatched.

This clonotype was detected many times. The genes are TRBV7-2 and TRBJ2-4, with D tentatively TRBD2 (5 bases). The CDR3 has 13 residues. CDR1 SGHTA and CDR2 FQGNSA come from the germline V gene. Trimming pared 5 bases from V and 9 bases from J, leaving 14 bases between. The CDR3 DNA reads TGTGCCAGCAGCCCTGACTATGGGTCCATTCAGTACTTC. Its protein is CASSPDYGSIQYF.

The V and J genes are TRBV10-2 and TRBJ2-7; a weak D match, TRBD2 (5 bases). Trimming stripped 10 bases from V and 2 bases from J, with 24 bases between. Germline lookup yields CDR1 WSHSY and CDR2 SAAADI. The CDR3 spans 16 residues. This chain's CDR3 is CATGPIRETGAYEQYF. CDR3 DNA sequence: TGCGCCACCGGACCTATTAGGGAAACCGGGGCCTACGAGCAGTACTTC.

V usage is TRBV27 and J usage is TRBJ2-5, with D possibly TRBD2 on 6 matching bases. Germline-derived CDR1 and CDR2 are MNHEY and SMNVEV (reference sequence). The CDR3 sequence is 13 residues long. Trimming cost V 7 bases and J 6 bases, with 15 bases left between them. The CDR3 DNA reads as TGTGCCAGCATGGGACCGCGGGGCCAGACCCAGTACTTC. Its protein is CASMGPRGQTQYF.

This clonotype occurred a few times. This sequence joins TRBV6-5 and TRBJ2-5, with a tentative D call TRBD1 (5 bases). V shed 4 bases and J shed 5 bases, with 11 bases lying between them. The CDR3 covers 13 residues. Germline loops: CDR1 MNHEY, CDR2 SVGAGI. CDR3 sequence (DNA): TGTGCCAGCAGTTCCTTCAGGGTGGAGACCCAGTACTTC. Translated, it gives CASSSFRVETQYF.

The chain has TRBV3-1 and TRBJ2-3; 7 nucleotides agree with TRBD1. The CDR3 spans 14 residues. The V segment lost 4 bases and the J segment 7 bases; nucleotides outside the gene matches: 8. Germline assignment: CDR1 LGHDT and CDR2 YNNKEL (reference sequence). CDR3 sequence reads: CASSRRQGSHTQYF. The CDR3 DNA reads TGTGCCAGCAGCCGGAGACAGGGCTCGCATACGCAGTATTTT.

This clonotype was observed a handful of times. CDR3 loop: CASSEGPSYEQYF. The CDR3 nucleotides read TGTGCCAGCAGTGAAGGTCCTAGCTACGAGCAGTACTTC. The gene calls are TRBV6-4 and TRBJ2-7, with no clear D. V gave up 3 bases and J gave up 3 bases, with 9 bases separating them. This CDR3 is 13 amino acids long. Germline V gene lookup returns CDR1 MRHNA and CDR2 SNTAGT.

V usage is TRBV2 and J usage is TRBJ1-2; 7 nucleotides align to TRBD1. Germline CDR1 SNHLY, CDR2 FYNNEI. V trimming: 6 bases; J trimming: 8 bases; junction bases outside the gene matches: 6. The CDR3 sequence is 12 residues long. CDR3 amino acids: CASRNDRDGYTF. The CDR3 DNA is TGTGCCAGCAGGAATGACAGGGACGGCTACACCTTC.

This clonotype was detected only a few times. The CDR3 DNA is TGTGCCAGCAGCATCAGGGGGAACACCATATATTTT. Its translation is CASSIRGNTIYF. The V and J genes are TRBV7-9 and TRBJ1-3, with 7 nucleotides matching TRBD1. CDR3 length: 12 amino acids. CDR1 and CDR2 from the germline V gene are SEHNR and FQNEAQ (reference sequence). V was pared by 5 bases and J by 7 bases, with 2 bases of the junction left unmatched.

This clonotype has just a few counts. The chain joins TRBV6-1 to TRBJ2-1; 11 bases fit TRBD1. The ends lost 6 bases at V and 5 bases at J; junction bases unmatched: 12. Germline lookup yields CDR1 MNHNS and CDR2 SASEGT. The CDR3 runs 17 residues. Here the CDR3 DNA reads TGTGCCAGCAGCCCAGGACAGGGGGCGCGGGTAAACAATGAGCAGTTCTTC. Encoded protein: CASSPGQGARVNNEQFF.

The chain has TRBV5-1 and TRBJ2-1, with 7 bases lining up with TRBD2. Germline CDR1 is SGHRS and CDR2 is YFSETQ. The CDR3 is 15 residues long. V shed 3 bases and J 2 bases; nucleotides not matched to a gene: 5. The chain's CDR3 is CASSWASGPYNEQFF. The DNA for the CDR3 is TGCGCCAGCAGCTGGGCTAGCGGTCCCTACAATGAGCAGTTCTTC.

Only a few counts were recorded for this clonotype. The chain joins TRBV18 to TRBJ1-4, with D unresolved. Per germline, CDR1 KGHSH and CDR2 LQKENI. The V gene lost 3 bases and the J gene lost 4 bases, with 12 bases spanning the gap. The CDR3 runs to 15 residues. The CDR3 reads CASSPPGDHNEKLFF. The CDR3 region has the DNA TGTGCCAGCTCACCCCCGGGAGACCATAATGAAAAACTGTTTTTT.

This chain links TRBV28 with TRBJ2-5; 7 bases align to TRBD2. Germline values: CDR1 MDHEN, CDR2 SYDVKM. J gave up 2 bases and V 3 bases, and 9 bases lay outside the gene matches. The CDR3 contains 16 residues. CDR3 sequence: CASSFGLRGVQETQYF. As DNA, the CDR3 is TGTGCCAGCAGTTTCGGGTTACGGGGGGTACAAGAGACCCAGTACTTC.

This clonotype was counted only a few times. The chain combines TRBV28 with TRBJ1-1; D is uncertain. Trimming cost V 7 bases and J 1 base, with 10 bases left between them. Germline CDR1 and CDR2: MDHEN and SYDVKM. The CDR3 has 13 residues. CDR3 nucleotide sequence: TGTGCCAGCACCCTTATTGGGAACACTGAAGCTTTCTTT. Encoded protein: CASTLIGNTEAFF.